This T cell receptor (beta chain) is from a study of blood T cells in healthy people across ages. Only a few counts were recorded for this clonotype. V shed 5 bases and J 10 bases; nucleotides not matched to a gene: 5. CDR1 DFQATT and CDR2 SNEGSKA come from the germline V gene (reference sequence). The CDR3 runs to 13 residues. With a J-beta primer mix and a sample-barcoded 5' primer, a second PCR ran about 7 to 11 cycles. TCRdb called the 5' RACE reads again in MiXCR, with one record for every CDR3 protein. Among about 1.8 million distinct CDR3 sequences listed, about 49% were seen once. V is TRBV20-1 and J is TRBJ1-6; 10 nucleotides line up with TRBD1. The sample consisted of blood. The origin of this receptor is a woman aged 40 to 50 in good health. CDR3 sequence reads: CSAPRDRGSPLHF. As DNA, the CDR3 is TGCAGTGCTCCCCGGGACAGGGGATCACCCCTCCACTTT.